What follows is one TCR beta chain and its context. No antigen is known for it. The junction differs from germline at one of its ends, possibly a read error. The data are from a study of T cells in Graves' hyperthyroidism and ophthalmopathy. Whole-study findings and limits: Most clonotypes expanded in the thyroid (above 0.001) were also present in blood.

TCR beta CDR3 regions were amplified from RNA. With the HTBI primer set, the TCR CDR3 went through a first round of RT-PCR. MiXCR, applied by TCRdb to the multiplex PCR reads, yields one record per CDR3 protein. The sample includes approximately 560,000 distinct CDR3 sequences, about 45% seen only once; the top ten take approximately 8.2%. This CDR3 spans 13 amino acids. Germline V gene data show CDR1 as SEHNR and CDR2 as FQNEAQ (reference sequence). Graves' hyperthyroidism showing no ophthalmopathy progression within 18 months was considered stable. Patients were excluded for uncontrolled infection, other autoimmune disease, pregnancy or lactation. Clinicians diagnosed patients from clinical symptoms, serum thyroxine and TRAb, thyroid ultrasound and orbital computed tomography.

Sequences were obtained from peripheral blood or thyroid tissue (not recorded which). The chain joins TRBV7-9 to TRBJ1-2, with D maybe TRBD1 (5 bases). The TCR sequence derives from a woman under 30 with Graves' hyperthyroidism. Here the CDR3 DNA reads TGTGCCAGCAGACGGGACTCATTGTATGGCCACACCTTC. This gives the protein CASRRDSLYGHTF. The entire variable domain, with the rest obtained from reference TRBV7-9 and TRBJ1-2, is as follows: DTGVSQNPRHKITKRGQNVTFRCDPISEHNRLYWYRQTLGQGPEFLTYFQNEAQLEKSRLLSDRFSAERPKGSFSTLEIQRTEQGDSAMYLCASRRDSLYGHTFGSGTRLTVV.